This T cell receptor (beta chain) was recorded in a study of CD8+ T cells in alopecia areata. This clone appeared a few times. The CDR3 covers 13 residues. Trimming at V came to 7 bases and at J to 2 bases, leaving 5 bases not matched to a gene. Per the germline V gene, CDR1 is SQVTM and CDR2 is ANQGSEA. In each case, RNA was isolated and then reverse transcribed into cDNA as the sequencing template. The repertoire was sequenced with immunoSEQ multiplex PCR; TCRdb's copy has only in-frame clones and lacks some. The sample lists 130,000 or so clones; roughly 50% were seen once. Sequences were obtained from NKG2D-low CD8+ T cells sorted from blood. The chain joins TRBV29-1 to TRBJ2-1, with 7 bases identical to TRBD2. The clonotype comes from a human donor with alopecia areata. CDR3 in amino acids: CSGLAATYNEQFF. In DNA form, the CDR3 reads TGCAGCGGTCTAGCGGCCACCTACAATGAGCAGTTCTTC.